This TCR beta chain was observed in a study of human T cells and chemical hapten exposure. The wider study: Small pooled library volume differences chiefly drove per-sample TCR yield variation. Study-wide points: TCRs whose frequency exceeded 1 in 1000 remained the same following DPC sensitization.

This clonotype showed up just a few times. Its antigen is unknown. During construction of the library, unique molecular identifiers were attached to individual cDNA molecules for quantitative, reproducible TCR counting. One entry per CDR3 protein results from TCRdb running MiXCR on the 5' RACE reads. Among under 85,000 distinct CDR3 sequences listed, less than 9.5% were seen once. The template was total RNA from unfractionated whole blood. There are 14 residues in the CDR3. The V segment lost 4 bases and the J segment 2 bases; nucleotides outside the gene matches: 4. Germline lookup yields CDR1 SGHRS and CDR2 YFSETQ.

This receptor was taken from a male donor in good health. V and J are TRBV5-1 and TRBJ2-3; 7 bases are shared with TRBD1. The CDR3 protein is CASSAGTATDTQYF. DNA for the CDR3: TGCGCCAGCAGCGCCGGGACAGCCACAGATACGCAGTATTTT. The variable domain in full, completed from reference TRBV5-1 and TRBJ2-3, reads KAGVTQTPRYLIKTRGQQVTLSCSPISGHRSVSWYQQTPGQGLQFLFEYFSETQRNKGNFPGRFSGRQFSNSRSEMNVSTLELGDSALYLCASSAGTATDTQYFGPGTRLTVL.